A single sample is the source of the 2 T cell receptor beta chains below, sequenced in a study of OX40 agonist ivuxolimab in advanced cancers. The assay was immunoSEQ multiplex PCR, and TCRdb's table has in-frame clones only and misses some. The table lists about 66,000 clones, about 87% of them singletons, with 0.65% to 0.7% in the top ten. Sequenced here: CD4+ or CD8+ T cells sorted from blood, sampled in a trial of the OX40 agonist ivuxolimab. These receptors all stem from an adult with an advanced solid tumor such as melanoma, head and neck, liver or kidney cancer.

The chain combines TRBV13 with TRBJ2-1; TRBD2 matches at 10 bases. J was trimmed by 0 bases and V by 5 bases; bases with no gene match: 4. CDR3 length equals 16 residues. The V gene's germline CDR1 is PRHDT and CDR2 FYEKMQ (reference sequence). The CDR3 loop is CASSPRTSGSYNEQFF. In DNA form, the CDR3 reads TGTGCCAGCAGCCCCCGGACTAGCGGCTCCTACAATGAGCAGTTCTTC. The full variable domain, with the rest looked up from reference TRBV13 and TRBJ2-1, is AAGVIQSPRHLIKEKRETATLKCYPIPRHDTVYWYQQGPGQDPQFLISFYEKMQSDKGSIPDRFSAQQFSDYHSELNMSSLELGDSALYFCASSPRTSGSYNEQFFGPGTRLTVL.

V and J are TRBV30 and TRBJ1-1; perhaps TRBD1 as D (6 bases). This CDR3 contains 14 residues. V lost 0 bases, J lost 4 bases, and 12 bases lay in between. Looked up from germline, CDR1 is GTSNPN and CDR2 is SVGIG (reference sequence). This chain's CDR3 is CAWSVGGVGTEAFF. Here the CDR3 DNA reads TGTGCCTGGAGTGTAGGGGGGGTGGGCACTGAAGCTTTCTTT. Using reference TRBV30 and TRBJ1-1 for the parts outside the CDR3, the full variable domain is SQTIHQWPATLVQPVGSPLSLECTVEGTSNPNLYWYRQAAGRGLQLLFYSVGIGQISSEVPQNLSASRPQDRQFILSSKKLLLSDSGFYLCAWSVGGVGTEAFFGQGTRLTVV.